Shown below are 29 T cell receptor beta chains from a single sample sequenced in a study of T cell responses to AZD1222 COVID-19 vaccine. Assay used: immunoSEQ multiplex PCR; TCRdb lists only in-frame clones, some missing. Of more than 150,000 clones listed, around 93% are singletons. The source was peripheral blood, collected on day 0 of AZD1222 vaccination. These receptors originate from an adult in good health.

This rearrangement joins TRBV6-1 to TRBJ1-5; D not certain. The germline V gene has CDR1 MNHNS and CDR2 SASEGT. Trimming removed 3 bases from V and 3 bases from J, with 6 bases in between. This CDR3 comprises 13 residues. In nucleotides, the CDR3 is TGTGCCAGCAGTGACGGGATCAATCAGCCCCAGCATTTT. Its protein product is CASSDGINQPQHF.

The rearrangement links TRBV19 to TRBJ2-2; D is perhaps TRBD2 (6 bases). With 1 base removed from V and 2 bases from J, the gap between germline ends came to 11 bases. The CDR3 has 16 amino acids. CDR1 and CDR2 from the germline V gene are LNHDA and SQIVND (reference sequence). The CDR3 here is CASSIAGSPNTGELFF. For the CDR3, the DNA is TGTGCCAGTAGTATAGCCGGGAGCCCCAACACCGGGGAGCTGTTTTTT.

The genes are TRBV29-1 and TRBJ2-3; D perhaps matches TRBD2 (5 bases). Germline V lookup: CDR1 SQVTM, CDR2 ANQGSEA. The CDR3 spans 14 residues. The germline V and J ends were trimmed by 3 bases and 0 bases, with 10 bases remaining between them. CDR3 coding DNA: TGCAGCGTTGAGAGGGCGGATAGCACAGATACGCAGTATTTT. Its protein product is CSVERADSTDTQYF.

This chain links TRBV30 with TRBJ2-7; no reliable D call. Germline V gives CDR1 GTSNPN, CDR2 SVGIG (reference sequence). The CDR3 runs 12 residues. Trimming stripped 7 bases from V and 5 bases from J, with 15 bases between. CDR3 coding DNA: TGTGCCTTTAATTATAAATGGGACGAGCAGTACTTC. Translation gives CAFNYKWDEQYF.

The chain carries TRBV9 and TRBJ1-3; possible D gene TRBD1, 5 bases. Trimming shortened V by 4 bases and J by 2 bases, and 19 bases separated the two germline ends. Germline V gives CDR1 SGDLS, CDR2 YYNGEE. The CDR3 extends over 17 amino acids. The CDR3 here is CASSSRQHKGAGNTIYF. DNA for the CDR3: TGTGCCAGCAGCTCACGACAGCACAAAGGAGCTGGAAACACCATATATTTT. Full variable domain (outside the CDR3, taken from reference TRBV9 and TRBJ1-3): DSGVTQTPKHLITATGQRVTLRCSPRSGDLSVYWYQQSLDQGLQFLIQYYNGEERAKGNILERFSAQQFPDLHSELNLSSLELGDSALYFCASSSRQHKGAGNTIYFGEGSWLTVV.

The chain uses TRBV6-5 and TRBJ2-3, with 7 bases lining up with TRBD2. The J segment lost 0 bases and the V segment lost 8 bases, leaving 8 bases of the junction unmatched. The CDR3 totals 15 residues. CDR1 and CDR2 (germline): MNHEY, SVGAGI. CDR3 DNA: TGTGCCAGCCTCTTCGGGGGGACTAGCACAGATACGCAGTATTTT. Encoded protein: CASLFGGTSTDTQYF.

V is TRBV3-1 (or the pseudogene TRBV3-2) and J is TRBJ1-2, with D unresolved. V was clipped by 1 base and J by 7 bases, with 4 bases between them. Per the germline V gene, CDR1 is LGHDT and CDR2 is YNNKEL (reference sequence). The CDR3 totals 11 residues. DNA for the CDR3: TGTGCCAGCAGCCAAGTTGGTGGCTACACCTTC. It translates to CASSQVGGYTF.

V and J are TRBV3-1 (or the pseudogene TRBV3-2) and TRBJ2-7; D call uncertain. Trimming left V 3 bases short and J 3 bases short, with 6 bases between. In germline, CDR1 is LGHDT, CDR2 YNNKEL (reference sequence). The CDR3 spans 12 residues. CDR3 DNA sequence: TGTGCCAGCAGCCATTTCAGCTACGAGCAGTACTTC. Translating gives CASSHFSYEQYF.

The chain carries TRBV2 and TRBJ2-1; no firm D call. V lost 3 bases and J lost 0, with 6 bases in between. From germline, CDR1 is SNHLY and CDR2 FYNNEI. This CDR3 has 14 amino acids. The CDR3 sequence: CASSDRSSYNEQFF. The CDR3 nucleotides are TGTGCCAGCAGTGACAGAAGCTCCTACAATGAGCAGTTCTTC.

The chain is built from TRBV9 and TRBJ2-2, with 8 bases aligning to TRBD1. The CDR3 is made up of 17 amino acids. Trimming took 3 bases from V and 4 from J; bases not matched to a gene: 11. Per germline, CDR1 SGDLS and CDR2 YYNGEE. The CDR3 spells CASSGVPVGQGTGELFF. The CDR3 coding sequence is TGTGCCAGCAGCGGAGTTCCCGTCGGACAGGGCACCGGGGAGCTGTTTTTT.

The chain is built from TRBV12-3 or TRBV12-4 and TRBJ1-2; D unclear. Trimming took off 5 bases at V and 7 bases at J, with 14 bases between the two ends. CDR3 length: 13 amino acids. CDR3 residues: CASSTTGRGGYTF. The CDR3 DNA is TGTGCCAGCAGTACTACCGGGCGTGGTGGCTACACCTTC.

The CDR3 DNA reads TGTGCCAGCAGTCGCGGACAGGGTGCTAACTATGGCTACACCTTC. It yields the protein CASSRGQGANYGYTF. The V gene is TRBV6-5, the J gene TRBJ1-2, with 8 bases that match TRBD1. This CDR3 is 15 amino acids long. The germline V gene has CDR1 MNHEY and CDR2 SVGAGI. V lost 5 bases and J lost 0; bases outside the gene matches: 5.

The chain recombines TRBV5-1 with TRBJ1-5, with 7 bases identical to TRBD1. The ends lost 0 bases at V and 2 bases at J; junction bases unmatched: 2. The CDR3 is 15 amino acids. Looked up from germline, CDR1 is SGHRS and CDR2 is YFSETQ. The CDR3 nucleotides read TGCGCCAGCAGCTTGGGACAGGGTGGCAATCAGCCCCAGCATTTT. Its protein product is CASSLGQGGNQPQHF.

This clone was picked up one time. This sequence joins TRBV19 and TRBJ2-1; 8 nucleotides match TRBD2. The junction had 8 bases not matched to a gene; V was cut back by 5 bases and J by 2 bases. Germline V CDR1 and CDR2: LNHDA, SQIVND (reference sequence). The CDR3 consists of 16 residues. The CDR3 DNA reads as TGTGCCAGTAGTTCACTTAGCGGGAAGACCTACAATGAGCAGTTCTTC. Protein product: CASSSLSGKTYNEQFF.

This rearrangement joins TRBV30 to TRBJ1-4; no reliable D call. Trimming shortened V by 2 bases and J by 1 base, and 14 bases separated the two germline ends. The CDR3 loop spans 16 amino acids. CDR1 GTSNPN and CDR2 SVGIG come from the germline V gene (reference sequence). The CDR3 spells CAWSPWLGITNEKLFF. DNA for the CDR3: TGTGCCTGGAGTCCCTGGTTGGGGATAACTAATGAAAAACTGTTTTTT.

The chain combines TRBV28 with TRBJ2-1; TRBD2 might be the D (5 bases). The V gene's germline CDR1 is MDHEN and CDR2 SYDVKM. V gave up 4 bases and J gave up 10 bases, with 8 bases separating them. CDR3 length: 11 amino acids. The CDR3 bases are TGTGCCAGCAGTTCCCGACTAGAGCAGTTCTTC. It is translated as CASSSRLEQFF.

This clone was recorded only once. The rearrangement joins TRBV10-3 to TRBJ1-1, with a weak D call TRBD1 (5 bases). V lost 0 bases to trimming and J lost 6 bases, with 11 bases between them. CDR3 length equals 14 residues. In germline, CDR1 is ENHRY, CDR2 SYGVKD. The CDR3 region has the DNA TGTGCCATCAGTGAGTCCGGGGGGGTACCTGAAGCTTTCTTT. Translation: CAISESGGVPEAFF.

The rearrangement joins TRBV19 to TRBJ2-3, with 9 bases aligning to TRBD1. V gave up 0 bases and J gave up 3 bases; unmatched junction bases: 1. This CDR3 has 15 amino acids. The germline gives CDR1 LNHDA, CDR2 SQIVND (reference sequence). In DNA form, the CDR3 reads TGTGCCAGTAGTATAGAGGGACAGGGAACAGATACGCAGTATTTT. Its translation: CASSIEGQGTDTQYF.

The chain couples TRBV7-9 to TRBJ2-3, with D possibly matching TRBD1 (5 bases). CDR3 size: 16 residues. Trimming cost V 6 bases and J 0 bases, with 16 bases left between them. Per germline, CDR1 SEHNR and CDR2 FQNEAQ (reference sequence). As DNA, the CDR3 is TGTGCCAGCAGTTCAGGGTCGCGGTCTAGCACAGATACGCAGTATTTT. This sequence encodes CASSSGSRSSTDTQYF.

The chain combines TRBV3-1 (or the pseudogene TRBV3-2) with TRBJ1-3; D gene ambiguous. CDR1 LGHDT and CDR2 YNNKEL come from the germline V gene (reference sequence). V dropped 4 bases and J dropped 4 bases, with 17 bases sitting between them. The length of the CDR3 is 16 residues. Here the CDR3 reads CASSPRQASGGNTIYF. CDR3 bases: TGTGCCAGCAGCCCCAGGCAGGCATCGGGGGGAAACACCATATATTTT.

In its sample, this clone was seen once. The chain couples TRBV13 to TRBJ1-2; D unclear. CDR3 length: 13 amino acids. Deletions cut 0 bases from V and 8 bases from J, with 10 bases between. Germline assignment: CDR1 PRHDT and CDR2 FYEKMQ (reference sequence). The CDR3 region is CASSLGQEEGYTF. The CDR3 DNA sequence: TGTGCCAGCAGCTTAGGCCAGGAGGAGGGCTACACCTTC.

J is TRBJ1-1 and V is TRBV5-1; D unresolved. V lost 0 bases, J lost 10 bases, and 22 bases lay in between. The CDR3 covers 16 residues. Germline loops: CDR1 SGHRS, CDR2 YFSETQ. CDR3 DNA: TGCGCCAGCAGCTTGGGTCCACGGATCTTGGGCAGGTTAGCTTTCTTT. Its protein product is CASSLGPRILGRLAFF.

V is TRBV2 and J is TRBJ2-7; TRBD1 is a possible D gene (6 bases). With 6 bases removed from V and 5 bases from J, the gap between germline ends came to 14 bases. The germline V gene encodes CDR1 SNHLY and CDR2 FYNNEI. This CDR3 comprises 13 residues. The CDR3 region is CASRVQGNHEQYF. The DNA for the CDR3 is TGTGCCAGCAGAGTCCAGGGGAATCACGAGCAGTACTTC.

This sequence joins TRBV5-6 and TRBJ2-3, with 11 bases lining up with TRBD2. After removal of 1 base from V and 6 bases from J, the junction contained 1 base not matched to a gene. CDR1 is SGHDT and CDR2 is YYEEEE in the germline V gene. This CDR3 spans 14 amino acids. CDR3 nucleotides: TGTGCCAGCAGCTTGCCTAGCGGGAGGGATACGCAGTATTTT. It yields the protein CASSLPSGRDTQYF.

The chain uses TRBV18 and TRBJ2-3, with 11 bases aligning to TRBD1. V lost 1 base to trimming and J lost 4 bases; unmatched junction nucleotides: 1. Germline V gene sequence: CDR1 KGHSH, CDR2 LQKENI. The CDR3 extends over 15 amino acids. The CDR3 coding sequence is TGTGCCAGCTCACCACAGGGACAGGGGGCAGATACGCAGTATTTT. It translates to CASSPQGQGADTQYF.

This sequence joins TRBV9 and TRBJ1-1; 7 bases match TRBD1. Looked up from germline, CDR1 is SGDLS and CDR2 is YYNGEE. The CDR3 covers 16 residues. V lost 3 bases to trimming and J lost 0 bases; unmatched junction nucleotides: 8. CDR3 protein: CASSATGEWVNTEAFF. In DNA, the CDR3 is TGTGCCAGCAGCGCCACAGGGGAATGGGTGAACACTGAAGCTTTCTTT. Full variable domain (outside the CDR3, taken from reference TRBV9 and TRBJ1-1): DSGVTQTPKHLITATGQRVTLRCSPRSGDLSVYWYQQSLDQGLQFLIQYYNGEERAKGNILERFSAQQFPDLHSELNLSSLELGDSALYFCASSATGEWVNTEAFFGQGTRLTVV.

The chain carries TRBV27 and TRBJ2-3, with 13 positions matching TRBD2. Trimming removed 6 bases from V and 5 bases from J; junction bases left unmatched: 8. This CDR3 has 16 residues. Germline-derived CDR1 and CDR2 are MNHEY and SMNVEV (reference sequence). The CDR3 is CASSGLAGVWGDTQYF. Written as DNA, the CDR3 is TGTGCCAGCAGCGGACTAGCGGGAGTTTGGGGAGATACGCAGTATTTT.

V is TRBV19 and J is TRBJ1-4; TRBD1 matches 7 bases. Per germline, CDR1 LNHDA and CDR2 SQIVND (reference sequence). The CDR3 contains 15 residues. Trimming at V came to 6 bases and at J to 5 bases, leaving 9 bases not matched to a gene. The CDR3 DNA reads as TGTGCCAGTAGGTCGCGACAGGGCACAAATGAAAAACTGTTTTTT. Encoded protein: CASRSRQGTNEKLFF. Complete variable domain (other parts from reference TRBV19 and TRBJ1-4): DGGITQSPKYLFRKEGQNVTLSCEQNLNHDAMYWYRQDPGQGLRLIYYSQIVNDFQKGDIAEGYSVSREKKESFPLTVTSAQKNPTAFYLCASRSRQGTNEKLFFGSGTQLSVL.

The V gene is TRBV4-3, the J gene TRBJ1-2, with 7 nucleotides matching TRBD1. Losses at the gene ends were 4 bases for V and 7 bases for J; bases not matched to a gene: 12. The CDR3 has 15 residues. Germline CDR1 is LGHNA and CDR2 is YSLEER. Here the CDR3 reads CASSPRQGFLGGYTF. CDR3 nucleotides: TGCGCCAGCAGCCCTAGACAGGGATTTTTGGGTGGCTACACCTTC.